Presented here are 18 T cell receptor beta chains from one specimen sequenced in a study of blood T cell repertoires in COVID-19. The method was immunoSEQ multiplex PCR; TCRdb's version includes in-frame clones alone and lacks a portion of them. The repertoire consists of around 89,000 clones, with 80% to 90% occurring once and the leading ten covering 8% to 9.5%. Sequenced input: peripheral blood. The receptors originated from a man aged 45-65 years with acute or convalescent COVID-19.

This chain connects TRBV2 to TRBJ1-4, with TRBD1 identical over 8 bases. Germline CDR1 and CDR2: SNHLY and FYNNEI. The CDR3 is 13 residues long. J lost 8 bases, V lost 6 bases, and 5 bases had no gene match. CDR3 in amino acids: CASRVGDREKLFF. CDR3 coding DNA: TGTGCCAGCAGGGTAGGGGACAGGGAAAAACTGTTTTTT.

CDR3 protein: CAISVASGDEYGYTF. DNA of the CDR3: TGTGCCATCAGTGTTGCGAGTGGAGATGAGTATGGCTACACCTTC. The J gene is TRBJ1-2, the V gene TRBV10-3; D not resolved. The CDR3 sequence is 15 residues long. The germline gives CDR1 ENHRY, CDR2 SYGVKD. V was trimmed by 4 bases and J by 5 bases, leaving 17 bases between them.

The chain employs TRBV5-1 and TRBJ2-1, with 13 bases lining up with TRBD2. Trimming at V came to 4 bases and at J to 1 base, leaving 11 bases not matched to a gene. The V gene's germline CDR1 is SGHRS and CDR2 YFSETQ. The CDR3 is made up of 19 amino acids. CDR3 amino acids: CASSPGTSGIVGSYNEQFF. The CDR3 nucleotides are TGCGCCAGCAGCCCGGGGACTAGCGGGATCGTAGGGTCCTACAATGAGCAGTTCTTC.

The rearrangement uses TRBV4-1 and TRBJ2-6, with 10 bases identical to TRBD1. Germline assignment: CDR1 MGHRA and CDR2 YSYEKL. The CDR3 consists of 18 residues. The J segment lost 0 bases and the V segment lost 0 bases, leaving 2 bases of the junction unmatched. The CDR3 DNA reads TGCGCCAGCAGCCAAGATGGGACAGGGGTCTCTGGGGCCAACGTCCTGACTTTC. It specifies CASSQDGTGVSGANVLTF.

The chain joins TRBV7-3 to TRBJ1-1; 7 bases agree with TRBD1. With V trimmed by 4 bases and J by 2 bases, 7 bases remained unmatched. Germline CDR1 is SGHTA and CDR2 is FQGTGA. This CDR3 has 15 amino acids. The CDR3 nucleotides are TGTGCCAGCAGCTCGGGACAGCTTACAAACACTGAAGCTTTCTTT. Residues: CASSSGQLTNTEAFF.

J is TRBJ1-5 and V is TRBV18; 10 positions match TRBD1. The CDR3 contains 17 residues. Looked up from germline, CDR1 is KGHSH and CDR2 is LQKENI. Losses at the gene ends were 3 bases for V and 5 bases for J; bases not matched to a gene: 10. In DNA form, the CDR3 reads TGTGCCAGCTCACCCCAAATCCCCGGGACAGGGGATCAGCCCCAGCATTTT. As protein: CASSPQIPGTGDQPQHF.

The chain combines TRBV6-5 with TRBJ1-4, with 9 bases that match TRBD1. V gave up 6 bases and J gave up 8 bases; unmatched junction bases: 10. The CDR3 is 15 residues long. CDR1 MNHEY and CDR2 SVGAGI come from the germline V gene. In DNA, the CDR3 is TGTGCCAGCAGGGGTCCGGGACAGGGTGAAGAAAAACTGTTTTTT. Its protein is CASRGPGQGEEKLFF.

The chain recombines TRBV5-1 with TRBJ1-1; D perhaps matches TRBD1 (5 bases). Germline V CDR1 and CDR2: SGHRS, YFSETQ. The CDR3 has 15 residues. With 2 bases removed from V and 1 base from J, the gap between germline ends came to 12 bases. The CDR3 reads CASSFRDSKNTEAFF. CDR3 bases: TGCGCCAGCAGCTTCCGGGACTCAAAGAACACTGAAGCTTTCTTT.

The V and J genes are TRBV19 and TRBJ1-2; 8 bases are a match to TRBD1. Germline lookup yields CDR1 LNHDA and CDR2 SQIVND (reference sequence). There are 12 residues in the CDR3. The junction had 11 bases not matched to a gene; V was cut back by 8 bases and J by 12 bases. Written as DNA, the CDR3 is TGTGCCAGTCAACAGGGGGAGGTTAACCACACCTTC. As protein: CASQQGEVNHTF.

The chain has TRBV30 and TRBJ2-6; 12 nucleotides line up with TRBD1. The CDR3 runs to 19 residues. CDR1 and CDR2 (germline): GTSNPN, SVGIG (reference sequence). Trimming at V came to 6 bases and at J to 0 bases, leaving 12 bases not matched to a gene. The CDR3 here is CACPGTGGLSLSGANVLTF. In DNA, the CDR3 is TGTGCCTGCCCCGGGACAGGGGGCCTCTCACTCTCTGGGGCCAACGTCCTGACTTTC.

This clone was picked up one time. The chain employs TRBV5-6 and TRBJ2-3, with 9 bases that match TRBD2. The J segment lost 0 bases and the V segment lost 4 bases, leaving 6 bases of the junction unmatched. Germline CDR1 and CDR2: SGHDT and YYEEEE. The CDR3 consists of 16 residues. The CDR3 DNA reads as TGTGCCAGCAGCCGCCTCAGCGGGGGGAGCACAGATACGCAGTATTTT. Translation gives CASSRLSGGSTDTQYF.

The chain has TRBV6-5 and TRBJ1-2, with 8 bases matching TRBD1. Trimming at V came to 4 bases and at J to 8 bases, leaving 9 bases not matched to a gene. Per the germline V gene, CDR1 is MNHEY and CDR2 is SVGAGI. This CDR3 comprises 14 residues. The chain's CDR3 is CASSFRTGLSGYTF. The CDR3 DNA reads as TGTGCCAGCAGTTTCCGGACAGGGCTAAGCGGCTACACCTTC.

The chain has TRBV27 and TRBJ1-2; 8 nucleotides match TRBD1. The CDR3 contains 15 residues. Trimming cost V 7 bases and J 1 base; bases outside gene matches: 8. CDR1 is MNHEY and CDR2 is SMNVEV in the germline V gene (reference sequence). The CDR3, as DNA: TGTGCCAGCACTGGGACAGGACAACTTAACTATGGCTACACCTTC. Translated, it gives CASTGTGQLNYGYTF.

This clone occurred a few times. This rearrangement joins TRBV11-2 to TRBJ1-1; D is undetermined. Trimming removed 4 bases at V and 9 bases at J, with 18 bases between. CDR3 length: 14 amino acids. Germline V lookup: CDR1 SGHAT, CDR2 FQNNGV. This CDR3 reads CASSSRFAGSQAFF. DNA for the CDR3: TGTGCCAGCAGCTCCCGCTTCGCCGGGTCTCAAGCTTTCTTT.

J is TRBJ2-1 and V is TRBV13; 8 nucleotides agree with TRBD2. Germline V gives CDR1 PRHDT, CDR2 FYEKMQ (reference sequence). The V and J ends lost 6 bases and 5 bases, in that order; junction bases with no gene match: 3. The CDR3 is 13 amino acids. CDR3 sequence reads: CASSLRGDNEQFF. In nucleotides, the CDR3 is TGTGCCAGCAGTTTGCGGGGGGACAATGAGCAGTTCTTC.

The chain uses TRBV3-1 (or the pseudogene TRBV3-2) and TRBJ1-6, with D perhaps matching TRBD1 (6 bases). Deletions cut 4 bases from V and 6 bases from J, with 16 bases between. This CDR3 region has 16 residues. Germline CDR1 LGHDT, CDR2 YNNKEL (reference sequence). The CDR3: CASSPTAGQTNSPLHF. The DNA for the CDR3 is TGTGCCAGCAGCCCCACCGCCGGACAGACTAATTCACCCCTCCACTTT.

This CDR3 is CASSFGNNYGYTF. In DNA form, the CDR3 reads TGTGCCAGCAGCTTTGGCAATAACTATGGCTACACCTTC. The genes are TRBV11-2 and TRBJ1-2; unclear D gene. The CDR3 length is 13 residues. The V gene's germline CDR1 is SGHAT and CDR2 FQNNGV. V gave up 3 bases and J gave up 1 base, with 6 bases separating them.

The chain carries TRBV7-3 and TRBJ2-2; 7 bases are shared with TRBD1. The CDR3 has 15 residues. The V gene's germline CDR1 is SGHTA and CDR2 FQGTGA. The J segment lost 6 bases and the V segment lost 5 bases, leaving 9 bases of the junction unmatched. CDR3: CASSPSGTVAGELFF. The CDR3 nucleotides are TGTGCCAGCAGCCCTTCCGGGACAGTAGCCGGGGAGCTGTTTTTT.